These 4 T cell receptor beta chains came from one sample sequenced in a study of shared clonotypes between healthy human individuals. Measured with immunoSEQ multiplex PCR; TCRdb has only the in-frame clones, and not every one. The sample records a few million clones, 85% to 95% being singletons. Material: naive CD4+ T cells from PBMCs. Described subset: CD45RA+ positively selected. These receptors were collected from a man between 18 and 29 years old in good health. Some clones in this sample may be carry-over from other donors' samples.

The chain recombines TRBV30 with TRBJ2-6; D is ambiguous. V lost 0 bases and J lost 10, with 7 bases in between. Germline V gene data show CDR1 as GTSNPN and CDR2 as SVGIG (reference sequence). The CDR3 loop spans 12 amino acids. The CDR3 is CAWSVQTNVLTF. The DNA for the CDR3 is TGTGCCTGGAGTGTACAGACAAACGTCCTGACTTTC. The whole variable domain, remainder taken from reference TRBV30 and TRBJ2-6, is SQTIHQWPATLVQPVGSPLSLECTVEGTSNPNLYWYRQAAGRGLQLLFYSVGIGQISSEVPQNLSASRPQDRQFILSSKKLLLSDSGFYLCAWSVQTNVLTFGAGSRLTVL.

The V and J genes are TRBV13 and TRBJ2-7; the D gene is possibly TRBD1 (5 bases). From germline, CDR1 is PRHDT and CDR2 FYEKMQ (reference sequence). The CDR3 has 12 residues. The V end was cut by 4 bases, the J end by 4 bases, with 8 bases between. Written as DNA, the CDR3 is TGTGCCAGCAGCTACAGGCCGTACGAGCAGTACTTC. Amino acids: CASSYRPYEQYF.

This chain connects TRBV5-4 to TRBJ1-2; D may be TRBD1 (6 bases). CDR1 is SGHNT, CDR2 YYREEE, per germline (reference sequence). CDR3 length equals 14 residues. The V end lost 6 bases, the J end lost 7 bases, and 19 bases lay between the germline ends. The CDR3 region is CASTRMGGAGGYTF. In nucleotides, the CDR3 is TGTGCCAGCACCAGAATGGGGGGGGCGGGTGGCTACACCTTC.

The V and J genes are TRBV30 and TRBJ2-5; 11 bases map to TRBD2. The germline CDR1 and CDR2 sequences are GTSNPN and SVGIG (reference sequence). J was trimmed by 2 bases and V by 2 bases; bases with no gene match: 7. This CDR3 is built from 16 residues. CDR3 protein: CAWSPYRLAGQETQYF. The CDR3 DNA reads TGTGCCTGGAGTCCTTACCGACTAGCGGGGCAAGAGACCCAGTACTTC.